This T cell receptor beta chain was obtained from a study of beta chain features in type 1 diabetes. As for the study in general: Healthy donors, compared against patients, showed similar age, gender and cell yields. Cells sorted and examined across all samples totaled around 110,000,000.

This clone was seen a handful of times. Its specificity is unknown. Sorted CD4+ subsets: naive, central memory, regulatory, stem cell-like memory (CD45RO/CCR7/CD25/CD127/CD95/CD27 panel). V shed 5 bases and J shed 4 bases, with 20 bases lying between them. CDR1 is SGHAT, CDR2 FQNNGV, per germline. This CDR3 contains 16 residues. The authors reverse transcribed all of the isolated RNA, so sequencing captured expressed TCRB transcripts. Data came from immunoSEQ multiplex PCR; TCRdb stores just in-frame clones and leaves some out. This table holds hundreds of thousands of clones, 11% to 15% found once. Overall study results and limits: The naive, central memory and Treg TCRB repertoires of patients appeared to be more similar to one another than those of healthy donors.

The source is a young man in good health. Sequencing was done on a sample of central memory CD4+ T cells from blood. The chain is built from TRBV11-2 and TRBJ2-5; D might be TRBD2 (5 bases). The CDR3 DNA follows: TGTGCCAGCAGCCCAAAATTTCCGGCTGGGAGAGAGACCCAGTACTTC. It yields the protein CASSPKFPAGRETQYF.